A single sample gave rise to the 17 T cell receptor beta chains below, sequenced in a study of T-cell reconstitution after alpha-beta-depleted transplantation in children (dated by TCRdb to the mid-2010s). Receptor libraries were prepared by PCR. Sequencing used an Illumina HiSeq 2500. Molecular barcoding was employed in the preparation of TCR libraries, with unique molecular identifiers being used to normalize TCRbeta repertoire quantification. Using fastp at Q25 and MiXCR, TCRdb reprocessed the public reads and kept productive beta chains. Rows merge per CDR3 protein into single entries with the most common DNA and genes. The sample profile shows about 980,000 distinct CDR3 sequences; less than 30% of them were found once. Together, the top ten hold roughly 28% of the sample. The treatment or condition label, as the study defines it: allogeneic hematopoietic cell transplantation with graft depleted of TCRalphabeta T cells and CD19 B cells.

The source was PBMCs, mostly from graft donor cells, collected 360 days after TCRalphabeta/CD19-depleted stem cell transplant. The receptors shown here come from a boy under two years old who had a stem cell transplant for SCID, so the T cells may come from the graft donor.

The rearrangement joins TRBV7-8 to TRBJ1-1; 7 bases fit TRBD1. CDR3 size: 13 residues. Losses at the gene ends were 5 bases for V and 8 bases for J; bases not matched to a gene: 8. Germline loops: CDR1 SGHVS, CDR2 FQNEAQ. The CDR3 sequence is CASSIQQGTEAFF. The CDR3 region has the DNA TGTGCCAGCAGCATCCAACAGGGGACAGAAGCTTTCTTT.

The chain employs TRBV28 and TRBJ1-1; D might be TRBD1 (6 bases). Per germline, CDR1 MDHEN and CDR2 SYDVKM. V was pared by 2 bases and J by 1 base, with 23 bases between. There are 19 residues in the CDR3. CDR3 region: CASSLALGGGSQRNTEAFF. As DNA, the CDR3 is TGTGCCAGCAGTTTAGCGTTAGGGGGAGGATCACAGCGGAACACTGAAGCTTTCTTT.

Ten or more counts support this clonotype. The chain links TRBV20-1 to TRBJ2-3, with D unresolved. The CDR3 length is 11 residues. The germline V and J ends were trimmed by 6 bases and 5 bases, with 9 bases remaining between them. Per germline, CDR1 DFQATT and CDR2 SNEGSKA (reference sequence). CDR3 residues: CSASHQDTQYF. CDR3 coding DNA: TGCAGTGCCTCACATCAAGATACGCAGTATTTT.

Only a few counts were recorded for this clonotype. The chain combines TRBV29-1 with TRBJ2-7; D ambiguous. CDR1 is SQVTM, CDR2 ANQGSEA, per germline. The CDR3 loop spans 11 amino acids. The V end lost 4 bases, the J end lost 0 bases, and 4 bases lay between the germline ends. The CDR3 loop reads CSVVLSYEQYF. CDR3 sequence (DNA): TGCAGCGTTGTTCTCTCCTACGAGCAGTACTTC.

The chain is built from TRBV6-1 and TRBJ1-1, with 7 bases lining up with TRBD1. Per the germline V gene, CDR1 is MNHNS and CDR2 is SASEGT. The length of the CDR3 is 18 residues. V was clipped by 1 base and J by 1 base; unmatched bases: 12. CDR3 protein: CASSEDLTGVLPNTEAFF. CDR3 nucleotides: TGTGCCAGCAGTGAAGACCTTACAGGGGTCCTGCCGAACACTGAAGCTTTCTTT.

The chain is built from TRBV7-2 and TRBJ2-2; TRBD1 matches 8 bases. The CDR3 totals 15 residues. CDR1 and CDR2 (germline): SGHTA, FQGNSA. V shed 5 bases and J 4 bases; nucleotides not matched to a gene: 6. The CDR3 nucleotides read TGTGCCAGCAGCGCTTGGACAGGGAGCACCGGGGAGCTGTTTTTT. This sequence encodes CASSAWTGSTGELFF. The full variable domain, in which reference TRBV7-2 and TRBJ2-2 provide the parts outside the CDR3, is GAGVSQSPSNKVTEKGKDVELRCDPISGHTALYWYRQSLGQGLEFLIYFQGNSAPDKSGLPSDRFSAERTGGSVSTLTIQRTQQEDSAVYLCASSAWTGSTGELFFGEGSRLTVL.

The chain couples TRBV5-1 to TRBJ2-2; D ambiguous. CDR1 and CDR2 (germline): SGHRS, YFSETQ. The V gene lost 2 bases and the J gene lost 3 bases, with 5 bases spanning the gap. The CDR3 contains 13 residues. CDR3 in amino acids: CASSFPDTGELFF. The CDR3 DNA is TGCGCCAGCAGCTTTCCCGACACCGGGGAGCTGTTTTTT.

The rearrangement uses TRBV12-3 or TRBV12-4 and TRBJ2-4, with TRBD2 as a possible D gene (6 bases). Trimming cost V 6 bases and J 8 bases, with 17 bases left between them. The CDR3 spans 14 residues. CDR3 region: CASSLDSQRDIQYF. The CDR3, as DNA: TGTGCCAGCAGCCTAGACTCCCAGCGGGACATTCAGTACTTC.

The genes are TRBV12-3 or TRBV12-4 and TRBJ2-7; the match to TRBD1 covers 7 bases. The CDR3 is 14 amino acids. The trim removed 5 bases at V and 4 bases at J, leaving 8 bases unmatched. In nucleotides, the CDR3 is TGTGCCAGCAGTCAGGGACAGCCATCTTACGAGCAGTACTTC. Translated: CASSQGQPSYEQYF.

The J gene is TRBJ1-6, the V gene TRBV10-3; possible D gene TRBD1, 5 bases. V was pared by 10 bases and J by 8 bases, with 18 bases between. The V gene's germline CDR1 is ENHRY and CDR2 SYGVKD. CDR3 size: 14 residues. The CDR3 region is CATSIRVGDSPLHF. The CDR3 DNA reads TGTGCCACCAGCATAAGGGTAGGGGATTCACCCCTCCACTTT.

The chain links TRBV20-1 to TRBJ2-2; 8 nucleotides align to TRBD2. CDR1 is DFQATT, CDR2 SNEGSKA, per germline (reference sequence). Trimming removed 1 base from V and 6 bases from J; junction bases left unmatched: 7. The CDR3 spans 15 residues. Written as DNA, the CDR3 is TGCAGTGCTAGAGGTACCGGGACTAGTCCCGGGGAGCTGTTTTTT. Translated, it gives CSARGTGTSPGELFF.

The chain employs TRBV5-1 and TRBJ2-7; TRBD2 matches 9 bases. In germline, CDR1 is SGHRS, CDR2 YFSETQ. The ends lost 5 bases at V and 4 bases at J; junction bases unmatched: 13. The CDR3 has 16 residues. CDR3 nucleotide sequence: TGCGCCAGCAGACCCGGGACTAGCTTAGCCGGGTACGAGCAGTACTTC. Protein sequence: CASRPGTSLAGYEQYF.

In its sample, this clonotype was seen a few times. The rearrangement links TRBV19 to TRBJ1-1, with D perhaps matching TRBD1 (6 bases). V was clipped by 3 bases and J by 5 bases, with 13 bases between them. Per germline, CDR1 LNHDA and CDR2 SQIVND (reference sequence). The CDR3 has 14 amino acids. DNA for the CDR3: TGTGCCAGTAGTATTTCGGGGGGCTGGACTGAAGCTTTCTTT. Amino acids: CASSISGGWTEAFF.

This clonotype turned up a few times. The CDR3 nucleotides read TGCGCCAGCAGCCAAGACGTAGCGGTGGACGGACCTCTTGGGGCCCAGTACTTC. Its translation: CASSQDVAVDGPLGAQYF. The rearrangement links TRBV4-3 to TRBJ2-5, with a weak D call TRBD2 (6 bases). This CDR3 region has 18 residues. In germline, CDR1 is LGHNA, CDR2 YSLEER. Trimming pared 0 bases from V and 9 bases from J, leaving 26 bases between.

This clonotype was detected only once. The CDR3 coding sequence is TGTGCCAGCAGGGGGGGGGATCCCCCCCAGTACTTC. This codes for CASRGGDPPQYF. The chain links TRBV12-3 or TRBV12-4 to TRBJ2-5, with 7 bases identical to TRBD2. Trimming cost V 6 bases and J 9 bases; bases outside gene matches: 7. The CDR3 loop spans 12 amino acids.

This clonotype was seen only a few times. This chain connects TRBV12-3 or TRBV12-4 to TRBJ2-7; D could derive from TRBD1 or TRBD2 (6 bases each). V lost 1 base to trimming and J lost 7 bases, with 20 bases between them. CDR3 size: 16 residues. CDR3 nucleotide sequence: TGTGCCAGCAGTTTAGAGGGGGACTCCCTCCGACGGGAGCAGTACTTC. It yields the protein CASSLEGDSLRREQYF.

There are a few counts of this clonotype. The chain has TRBV5-1 and TRBJ1-1; no firm D call. V gave up 0 bases and J gave up 0 bases, with 9 bases separating them. The CDR3 sequence is 15 residues long. The V gene's germline CDR1 is SGHRS and CDR2 YFSETQ. CDR3 coding DNA: TGCGCCAGCAGCTTGGAATCGGTCATGAACACTGAAGCTTTCTTT. It encodes CASSLESVMNTEAFF.